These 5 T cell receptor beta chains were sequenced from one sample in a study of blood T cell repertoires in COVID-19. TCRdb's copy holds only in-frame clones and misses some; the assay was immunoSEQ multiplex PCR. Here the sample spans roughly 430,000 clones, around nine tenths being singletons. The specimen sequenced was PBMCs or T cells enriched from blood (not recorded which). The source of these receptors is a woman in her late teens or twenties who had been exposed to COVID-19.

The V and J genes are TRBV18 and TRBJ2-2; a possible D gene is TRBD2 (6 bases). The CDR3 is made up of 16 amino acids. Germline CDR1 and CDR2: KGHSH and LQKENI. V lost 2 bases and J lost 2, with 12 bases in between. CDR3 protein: CASSPAGQKNTGELFF. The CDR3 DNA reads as TGTGCCAGCTCACCAGCGGGGCAGAAAAACACCGGGGAGCTGTTTTTT.

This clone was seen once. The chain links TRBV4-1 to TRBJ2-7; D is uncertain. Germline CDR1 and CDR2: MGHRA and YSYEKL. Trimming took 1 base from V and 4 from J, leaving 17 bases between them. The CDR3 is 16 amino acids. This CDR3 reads CASSQASGVGTYEQYF. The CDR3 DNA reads TGCGCCAGCAGCCAAGCTAGTGGAGTGGGTACGTACGAGCAGTACTTC.

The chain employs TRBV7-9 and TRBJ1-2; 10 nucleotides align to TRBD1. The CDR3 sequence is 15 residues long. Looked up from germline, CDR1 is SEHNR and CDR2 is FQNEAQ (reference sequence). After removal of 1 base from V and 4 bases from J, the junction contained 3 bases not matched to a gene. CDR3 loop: CASSLVGQGGYGYTF. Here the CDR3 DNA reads TGTGCCAGCAGCTTAGTTGGACAGGGGGGCTATGGCTACACCTTC.

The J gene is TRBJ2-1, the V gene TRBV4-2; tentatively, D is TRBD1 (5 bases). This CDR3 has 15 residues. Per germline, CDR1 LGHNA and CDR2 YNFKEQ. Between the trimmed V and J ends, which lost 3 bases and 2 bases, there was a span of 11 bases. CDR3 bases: TGTGCCAGCAGCCATTTAGACAGTACCTACAATGAGCAGTTCTTC. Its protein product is CASSHLDSTYNEQFF.

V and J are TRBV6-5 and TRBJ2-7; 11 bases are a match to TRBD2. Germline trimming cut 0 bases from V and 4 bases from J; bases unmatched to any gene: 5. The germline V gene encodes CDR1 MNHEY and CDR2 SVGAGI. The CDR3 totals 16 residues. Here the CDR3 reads CASSYSTSGSGYEQYF. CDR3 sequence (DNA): TGTGCCAGCAGTTACTCTACTAGCGGGAGTGGATACGAGCAGTACTTC.